These 17 T cell receptor beta chains originate from one sample sequenced in a study of identical twins. TCRdb ran MiXCR on the 5' RACE reads and lists one entry per CDR3 protein. The sample has roughly 1,500,000 distinct CDR3 sequences; 32% are singletons. The sequenced sample consisted of cord blood. Receptor source: a newborn girl in good health.

The V gene is TRBV5-6, the J gene TRBJ2-3; D unclear. Deletions cut 1 base from V and 0 bases from J, with 9 bases between. The germline V gene encodes CDR1 SGHDT and CDR2 YYEEEE. This CDR3 region has 15 residues. CDR3 in DNA: TGTGCCAGCAGCTTGCGTGCGGTCAGCACAGATACGCAGTATTTT. Amino acid sequence: CASSLRAVSTDTQYF.

The rearrangement uses TRBV24-1 and TRBJ2-5; 7 positions match TRBD1. Germline V gene lookup returns CDR1 KGHDR and CDR2 SFDVKD. Losses at the gene ends were 5 bases for V and 3 bases for J; bases not matched to a gene: 5. The CDR3 extends over 14 amino acids. The CDR3 reads CATSGSTGEETQYF. The CDR3 coding sequence is TGTGCCACCAGTGGTAGCACAGGGGAAGAGACCCAGTACTTC.

This clonotype was seen many times. V gene TRBV20-1 combines with J gene TRBJ2-7; 9 positions match TRBD1. V was clipped by 5 bases and J by 1 base; unmatched bases: 3. Germline values: CDR1 DFQATT, CDR2 SNEGSKA (reference sequence). The CDR3 is made up of 13 amino acids. CDR3 in DNA: TGCAGTGCTGCAGGACAGGGGTCCTACGAGCAGTACTTC. As protein: CSAAGQGSYEQYF.

This sequence joins TRBV7-9 and TRBJ1-2, with D maybe TRBD1 (6 bases). The CDR3 is 18 residues long. V was clipped by 0 bases and J by 8 bases, with 25 bases between them. Looked up from germline, CDR1 is SEHNR and CDR2 is FQNEAQ (reference sequence). The CDR3 protein is CASSLAGGQNSPRKGYTF. The CDR3 nucleotides are TGTGCCAGCAGCTTAGCAGGGGGACAAAATTCTCCACGGAAAGGCTACACCTTC.

The rearrangement links TRBV20-1 to TRBJ2-7; D is possibly TRBD1 (6 bases). CDR3 length: 12 residues. V lost 6 bases and J lost 2, with 11 bases in between. Germline-derived CDR1 and CDR2 are DFQATT and SNEGSKA (reference sequence). CDR3 sequence reads: CSAKQGTYEQYF. The CDR3 nucleotides are TGCAGTGCAAAACAGGGCACCTACGAGCAGTACTTC.

For the CDR3, the DNA is TGCAGTGCTAGTGGGGAATCCAAAAACATTCAGTACTTC. Residues: CSASGESKNIQYF. The J gene is TRBJ2-4, the V gene TRBV20-1, with D unclear. V lost 3 bases to trimming and J lost 2 bases, with 8 bases between them. CDR1 is DFQATT and CDR2 is SNEGSKA in the germline V gene (reference sequence). This CDR3 contains 13 residues.

For this clonotype: At one end the junction does not follow the germline gene, possibly because of a read error. This chain joins TRBV7-9 and TRBJ2-5; possibly TRBD2 for D (5 bases). From germline, CDR1 is SEHNR and CDR2 FQNEAQ (reference sequence). The CDR3 contains 16 residues. The CDR3 nucleotides read TGTGCCAGCAGCTTACCGAGAGGGCAGGCTCAAGGGACCCAGTACTTC. This encodes CASSLPRGQAQGTQYF.

Here the CDR3 reads CASSEGRWGFGETQYF. DNA of the CDR3: TGTGCCAGCAGTGAAGGACGATGGGGGTTCGGAGAGACCCAGTACTTC. The chain employs TRBV6-1 and TRBJ2-5; D tentatively fits TRBD1 or TRBD2 (5 bases each). Germline lookup yields CDR1 MNHNS and CDR2 SASEGT. The V and J ends lost 1 base and 4 bases respectively, with 16 bases between them. The CDR3 covers 16 residues.

A word on this clonotype: The junction differs from germline at one of its ends, possibly a read error. The chain uses TRBV6-5 and TRBJ2-7, with TRBD2 matching over 10 bases. The CDR3 consists of 17 residues. In germline, CDR1 is MNHEY, CDR2 SVGAGI. The CDR3 here is CVSSWGLASGSGYEQYF. In DNA form, the CDR3 reads TGTGTCAGCAGTTGGGGTTTGGCTAGCGGGAGTGGTTACGAGCAGTACTTC.

The chain links TRBV9 to TRBJ2-7; 7 bases match TRBD2. This CDR3 comprises 16 residues. With V trimmed by 0 bases and J by 6 bases, 12 bases remained unmatched. Germline V gene lookup returns CDR1 SGDLS and CDR2 YYNGEE. The CDR3 coding sequence is TGTGCCAGCAGCGTAGAGGCTAGCGGTCCTCTTACCGAGCAGTACTTC. Its translation: CASSVEASGPLTEQYF.

A few counts support this clonotype. The CDR3 sequence is CASSLATVETQYF. DNA for the CDR3: TGTGCCAGCAGCTTGGCTACAGTAGAGACCCAGTACTTC. This chain connects TRBV5-5 to TRBJ2-5, with D unclear. CDR3 length equals 13 residues. The germline V and J ends were trimmed by 0 bases and 4 bases, with 7 bases remaining between them. Germline lookup yields CDR1 SGHKS and CDR2 YYEKEE (reference sequence).

This clonotype came up a few times. J is TRBJ2-1 and V is TRBV14; 7 nucleotides line up with TRBD1. The CDR3 extends over 13 amino acids. With V trimmed by 8 bases and J by 4 bases, 5 bases remained unmatched. Germline CDR1 SGHDN, CDR2 FVKESK. The DNA for the CDR3 is TGTGCCAGCGGCTCACAGGGGTACAATGAGCAGTTCTTC. It is translated as CASGSQGYNEQFF.

This clonotype has just a few counts. The chain has TRBV5-1 and TRBJ2-7, with 9 nucleotides matching TRBD1. V trimming: 4 bases; J trimming: 7 bases; junction bases outside the gene matches: 12. The CDR3 runs to 15 residues. Germline CDR1 SGHRS, CDR2 YFSETQ. CDR3 sequence reads: CASSLRQGGNNEQYF. The CDR3 DNA reads TGCGCCAGCAGCCTCCGACAGGGGGGGAACAATGAGCAGTACTTC.

This chain uses TRBV3-1 with TRBJ2-3; D possibly matches TRBD1 or TRBD2 (6 bases each). Germline V CDR1 and CDR2: LGHDT, YNNKEL (reference sequence). The CDR3 has 16 amino acids. With 2 bases removed from V and 3 bases from J, the gap between germline ends came to 15 bases. The CDR3 sequence is CASSQYTGGGTDTQYF. CDR3 nucleotide sequence: TGTGCCAGCAGCCAATACACCGGGGGCGGTACAGATACGCAGTATTTT.

The chain employs TRBV25-1 and TRBJ2-1; D possibly corresponds to TRBD2 (5 bases). Near its end, the DNA agrees better with TRBJ2-7, so the J call may be wrong. Germline CDR1 MGHDK, CDR2 SYGVNS. CDR3 length equals 14 residues. The CDR3 sequence is CASRDFSSYNEQYF. CDR3 DNA sequence: TGTGCCAGCAGGGACTTTAGCTCCTACAATGAGCAGTACTTC.

The chain has TRBV11-2 and TRBJ2-7; TRBD2 agrees at 11 bases. The CDR3 loop spans 19 amino acids. J gave up 7 bases and V 5 bases, and 22 bases lay outside the gene matches. Per the germline V gene, CDR1 is SGHAT and CDR2 is FQNNGV. The CDR3 sequence: CASSSPKAPLAGDYNEQYF. The CDR3 DNA sequence: TGTGCCAGCAGCAGTCCCAAGGCCCCACTAGCGGGAGACTACAATGAGCAGTACTTC.

With respect to this clonotype: The junction and the germline gene differ at one end; a read error may be behind it. V is TRBV7-9 and J is TRBJ2-1; D possibly corresponds to TRBD1 (6 bases). Looked up from germline, CDR1 is SEHNR and CDR2 is FQNEAQ (reference sequence). The CDR3 loop spans 17 amino acids. The CDR3 here is CASGLAETGFSYNEQFF. The CDR3 region has the DNA TGTGCCAGCGGCTTAGCAGAGACAGGATTCTCCTACAATGAGCAGTTCTTC.